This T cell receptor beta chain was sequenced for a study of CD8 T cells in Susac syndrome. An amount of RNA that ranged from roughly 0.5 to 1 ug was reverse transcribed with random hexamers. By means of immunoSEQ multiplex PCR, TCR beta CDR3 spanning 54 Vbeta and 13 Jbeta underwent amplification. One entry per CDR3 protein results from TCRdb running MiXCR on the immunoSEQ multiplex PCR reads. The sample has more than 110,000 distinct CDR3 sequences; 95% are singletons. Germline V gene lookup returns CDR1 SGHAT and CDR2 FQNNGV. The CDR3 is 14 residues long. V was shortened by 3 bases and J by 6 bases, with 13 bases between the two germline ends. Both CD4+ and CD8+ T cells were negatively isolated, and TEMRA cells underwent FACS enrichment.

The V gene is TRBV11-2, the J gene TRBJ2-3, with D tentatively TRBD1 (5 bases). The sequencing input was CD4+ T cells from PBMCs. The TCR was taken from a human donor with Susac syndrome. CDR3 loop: CASSLGQERDTQYF. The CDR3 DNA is TGTGCCAGCAGCTTGGGGCAGGAAAGGGATACGCAGTATTTT.